These T cell receptor beta chains were read from a single sample in a study of blood T cell repertoires in COVID-19. Method: immunoSEQ multiplex PCR; TCRdb's copy keeps in-frame clones and lacks some. Of roughly 250,000 clones detected, about 90% appear once; the ten largest clones hold 7.2%. The sequenced sample was peripheral blood. The source of these receptors is a man in his sixties who had recovered from COVID-19. Each CDR3 is given with its conserved first and last residue. Each record gives: CDR3 protein, CDR3 DNA, J gene, D gene, V gene, clone size. D genes are given only for firm matches. A row's size may be missing; if present it is once, few, many or a size class.

CDR3 protein: CASSQGLAGSTGELFF
CDR3 DNA: TGTGCCAGCAGCCAAGGACTAGCGGGGTCAACCGGGGAGCTGTTTTTT
J gene: TRBJ2-2
D gene: TRBD2
V gene: TRBV3-1/TRBV3-2
clone size: -

CDR3 protein: CASSLEGVRKNIQYF
CDR3 DNA: TGTGCCAGCAGCTTGGAGGGGGTCCGTAAAAACATTCAGTACTTC
J gene: TRBJ2-4
D gene: -
V gene: TRBV5-6
clone size: few

CDR3 protein: CASRGQPNSPLHF
CDR3 DNA: TGTGCCAGCCGAGGACAGCCTAATTCACCCCTCCACTTT
J gene: TRBJ1-6
D gene: -
V gene: TRBV28
clone size: few

CDR3 protein: CASSIAPGQSNYGYTF
CDR3 DNA: TGTGCCAGCAGCATAGCGCCGGGACAGTCTAACTATGGCTACACCTTC
J gene: TRBJ1-2
D gene: TRBD1
V gene: TRBV5-4
clone size: -

CDR3 protein: CASTKDSSNQPQHF
CDR3 DNA: TGTGCCAGCACTAAGGACAGTAGCAATCAGCCCCAGCATTTT
J gene: TRBJ1-5
D gene: -
V gene: TRBV2
clone size: -

CDR3 protein: CASSLQGGNSPLHF
CDR3 DNA: TGTGCCAGCAGTTTACAGGGTGGTAATTCACCCCTCCACTTT
J gene: TRBJ1-6
D gene: -
V gene: TRBV6-5
clone size: -

CDR3 protein: CASSTPSSGGAFPSLSYNEQFF
CDR3 DNA: TGTGCCAGTAGTACCCCATCTTCGGGCGGGGCGTTCCCTTCTCTCTCCTACAATGAGCAGTTCTTC
J gene: TRBJ2-1
D gene: -
V gene: TRBV19
clone size: -

CDR3 protein: CASSSGGRYEQYF
CDR3 DNA: TGTGCCAGCAGTTCTGGGGGCCGCTACGAGCAGTACTTC
J gene: TRBJ2-7
D gene: -
V gene: TRBV12-3/TRBV12-4
clone size: -

CDR3 protein: CAWRKGTSGYTF
CDR3 DNA: TGTGCCTGGAGGAAGGGGACATCGGGCTACACCTTC
J gene: TRBJ1-2
D gene: -
V gene: TRBV30
clone size: few

CDR3 protein: CASSRDTEAFF
CDR3 DNA: TGTGCCAGCAGTCGGGACACTGAAGCTTTCTTT
J gene: TRBJ1-1
D gene: -
V gene: TRBV6-5
clone size: -